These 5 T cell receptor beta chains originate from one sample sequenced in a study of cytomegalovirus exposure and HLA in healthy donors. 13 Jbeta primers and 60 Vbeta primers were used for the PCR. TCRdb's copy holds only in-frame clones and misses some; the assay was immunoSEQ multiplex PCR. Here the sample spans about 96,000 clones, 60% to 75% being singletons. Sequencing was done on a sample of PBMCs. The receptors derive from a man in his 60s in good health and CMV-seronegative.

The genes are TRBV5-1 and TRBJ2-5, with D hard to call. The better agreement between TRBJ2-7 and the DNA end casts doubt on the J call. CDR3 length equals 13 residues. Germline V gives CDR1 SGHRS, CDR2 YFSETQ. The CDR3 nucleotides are TGCGCCAGCAGCGCGGAAGGAAGAAACGAGCAGTACTTC. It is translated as CASSAEGRNEQYF.

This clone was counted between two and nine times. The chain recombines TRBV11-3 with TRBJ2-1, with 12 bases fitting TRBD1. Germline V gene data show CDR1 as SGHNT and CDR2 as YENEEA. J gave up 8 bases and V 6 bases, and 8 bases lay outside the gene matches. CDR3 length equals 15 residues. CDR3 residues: CASRTRDRGRDEQFF. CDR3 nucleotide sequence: TGTGCCAGCAGGACCCGGGACAGGGGGCGCGATGAGCAGTTCTTC.

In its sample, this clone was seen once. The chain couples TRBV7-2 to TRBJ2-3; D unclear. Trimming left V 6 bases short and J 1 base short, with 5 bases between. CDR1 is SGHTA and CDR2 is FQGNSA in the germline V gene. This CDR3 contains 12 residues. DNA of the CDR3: TGTGCCAGCAGACGGGGCACAGATACGCAGTATTTT. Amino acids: CASRRGTDTQYF.

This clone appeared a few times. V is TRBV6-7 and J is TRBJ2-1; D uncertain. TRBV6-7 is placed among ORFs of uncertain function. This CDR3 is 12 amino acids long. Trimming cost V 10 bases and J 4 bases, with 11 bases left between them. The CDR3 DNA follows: TGTGCCACGAGTACTGCTTACAATGAGCAGTTCTTC. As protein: CATSTAYNEQFF.

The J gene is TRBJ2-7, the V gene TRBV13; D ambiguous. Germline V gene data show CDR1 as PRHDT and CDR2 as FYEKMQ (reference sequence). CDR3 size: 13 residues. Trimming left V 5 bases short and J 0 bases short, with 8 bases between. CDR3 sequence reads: CASSHPSSYEQYF. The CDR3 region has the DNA TGTGCCAGCAGCCACCCTAGCTCCTACGAGCAGTACTTC.